Below are 18 T cell receptor beta chains sequenced from a single sample in a study of T cells in Graves' hyperthyroidism and ophthalmopathy. From RNA transcripts, TCR beta CDR3 regions were amplified. The TCR CDR3 first-round RT-PCR relied on the HTBI primer set. One entry per CDR3 protein results from TCRdb running MiXCR on the multiplex PCR reads. The table includes about 720,000 distinct CDR3 sequences, about a sixth detected once. The sample consisted of blood. The origin of the receptors is a man between 18 and 35 years old with Graves' hyperthyroidism.

This clonotype was found many times. This chain uses TRBV12-3 or TRBV12-4 with TRBJ1-5; D perhaps matches TRBD1 (6 bases). The CDR3 length is 14 residues. V was clipped by 5 bases and J by 3 bases, with 11 bases between them. Here the CDR3 reads CASSPRTANQPQHF. CDR3 in DNA: TGTGCCAGCAGTCCTCGGACAGCCAATCAGCCCCAGCATTTT.

This clonotype was observed a few times. The chain links TRBV3-1 to TRBJ2-7; no clear D. CDR1 is LGHDT and CDR2 is YNNKEL in the germline V gene (reference sequence). V lost 4 bases and J lost 7, with 11 bases in between. CDR3 length: 12 amino acids. The CDR3: CASSLSTGEQYF. The CDR3 DNA reads TGTGCCAGCAGCCTTTCTACGGGTGAGCAGTACTTC.

This clonotype was detected a few times. The junction shows a germline mismatch at one end, possibly a read error. The rearrangement links TRBV7-8 to TRBJ2-2, with a weak D call TRBD2 (5 bases). The germline CDR1 and CDR2 sequences are SGHVS and FQNEAQ. This CDR3 region has 16 residues. Here the CDR3 reads CANSLGNGLRPGELFF. CDR3 bases: TGTGCCAACAGCTTAGGGAATGGACTGCGTCCCGGGGAGCTGTTTTTT.

This clonotype was seen many times. The chain couples TRBV28 to TRBJ2-5; TRBD2 agrees at 15 bases. CDR1 is MDHEN and CDR2 is SYDVKM in the germline V gene. The trim removed 5 bases at V and 5 bases at J, leaving 6 bases unmatched. CDR3 size: 16 residues. CDR3 protein: CASSLGLAGGSETQYF. In nucleotides, the CDR3 is TGTGCCAGCAGTCTGGGACTAGCGGGAGGAAGCGAGACCCAGTACTTC.

The V gene is TRBV9, the J gene TRBJ2-7; no reliable D call. Per the germline V gene, CDR1 is SGDLS and CDR2 is YYNGEE. Trimming pared 0 bases from V and 7 bases from J, leaving 17 bases between. CDR3 length equals 15 residues. The CDR3 sequence is CASSVGAGPTREQYF. The CDR3 DNA sequence: TGTGCCAGCAGCGTAGGGGCAGGACCTACGAGGGAGCAGTACTTC.

The table lists this clonotype with many counts. The gene calls are TRBV7-9 and TRBJ1-2; no reliable D call. Trimming removed 4 bases from V and 0 bases from J, with 6 bases in between. The CDR3 is 13 amino acids. Germline V gene sequence: CDR1 SEHNR, CDR2 FQNEAQ (reference sequence). CDR3 amino acids: CASSSDANYGYTF. CDR3 DNA sequence: TGTGCCAGCAGCTCGGATGCTAACTATGGCTACACCTTC.

In its sample, this clonotype was seen many times. The chain carries TRBV28 and TRBJ2-1; D gene uncertain. V dropped 6 bases and J dropped 2 bases, with 17 bases sitting between them. This CDR3 region has 16 residues. Germline assignment: CDR1 MDHEN and CDR2 SYDVKM. The chain's CDR3 is CASRGGGDGAYNEQFF. The DNA for the CDR3 is TGTGCCAGCAGGGGCGGTGGAGATGGGGCCTACAATGAGCAGTTCTTC.

In its sample, this clonotype was seen a few times. This chain links TRBV6-1 with TRBJ2-5; no clear D gene. V was trimmed by 0 bases and J by 5 bases, leaving 7 bases between them. This CDR3 is 13 amino acids long. Per the germline V gene, CDR1 is MNHNS and CDR2 is SASEGT. The CDR3 nucleotides read TGTGCCAGCAGTGAAGCGCTTCGGGAGACCCAGTACTTC. It is translated as CASSEALRETQYF.

This clonotype showed up many times. The chain links TRBV28 to TRBJ2-1; TRBD1 matches at 8 bases. The CDR3 extends over 15 amino acids. The germline V gene has CDR1 MDHEN and CDR2 SYDVKM. V lost 3 bases to trimming and J lost 12 bases; unmatched junction nucleotides: 13. CDR3 coding DNA: TGTGCCAGCAGTTTCCGGACAGGGCCCTCGATGGGGCAGTTCTTC. It codes for CASSFRTGPSMGQFF.

This clonotype was seen many times. The rearrangement links TRBV9 to TRBJ2-7; TRBD1 agrees at 9 bases. This CDR3 has 16 residues. J lost 2 bases, V lost 4 bases, and 10 bases had no gene match. Germline V gene lookup returns CDR1 SGDLS and CDR2 YYNGEE. The CDR3 loop is CASSPSDRGFPYEQYF. DNA of the CDR3: TGTGCCAGCAGCCCCTCGGACAGGGGATTTCCCTACGAGCAGTACTTC.

This clonotype was counted at least ten times. The V and J genes are TRBV6-5 and TRBJ2-5, with 10 positions matching TRBD2. The germline V gene has CDR1 MNHEY and CDR2 SVGAGI. The CDR3 covers 15 residues. The junction had 5 bases not matched to a gene; V was cut back by 2 bases and J by 5 bases. The CDR3 sequence: CASSYTAGGGETQYF. CDR3 bases: TGTGCCAGCAGTTACACAGCGGGAGGGGGGGAGACCCAGTACTTC.

This clonotype was observed at least ten times. The chain joins TRBV28 to TRBJ2-7; 8 bases line up with TRBD1. This CDR3 spans 16 amino acids. Germline V gives CDR1 MDHEN, CDR2 SYDVKM. V trimming: 3 bases; J trimming: 0 bases; junction bases outside the gene matches: 7. The chain's CDR3 is CASSFALQGGSYEQYF. In DNA form, the CDR3 reads TGTGCCAGCAGTTTCGCTCTACAGGGGGGCTCCTACGAGCAGTACTTC.

This clonotype occurred many times. The chain has TRBV28 and TRBJ2-7; 9 bases align to TRBD2. V lost 5 bases, J lost 0 bases, and 14 bases stayed unmatched. The CDR3 runs to 18 residues. Per germline, CDR1 MDHEN and CDR2 SYDVKM. CDR3 in amino acids: CASSLNVRLAGTSYEQYF. CDR3 nucleotides: TGTGCCAGCAGTCTAAATGTCCGGCTAGCGGGAACCTCCTACGAGCAGTACTTC.

J is TRBJ2-1 and V is TRBV20-1; TRBD1 agrees at 10 bases. Germline CDR1 is DFQATT and CDR2 is SNEGSKA (reference sequence). CDR3 length: 14 amino acids. The CDR3 sequence is CSCQGTGDPNEQFF. The DNA for the CDR3 is TGCAGCTGCCAAGGGACAGGGGACCCCAATGAGCAGTTCTTC.

The rearrangement uses TRBV5-1 and TRBJ2-7, with 13 bases aligning to TRBD2. V was clipped by 2 bases and J by 3 bases; unmatched bases: 11. The CDR3 loop spans 18 amino acids. Germline CDR1 is SGHRS and CDR2 is YFSETQ. The CDR3 here is CASSFIWGTSGTNYEQYF. CDR3 nucleotides: TGCGCCAGCAGCTTTATCTGGGGGACTAGCGGGACTAACTACGAGCAGTACTTC.

A few counts support this clonotype. This chain uses TRBV30 with TRBJ2-1; 14 nucleotides align to TRBD2. Trimming cost V 1 base and J 8 bases; bases outside gene matches: 13. Germline CDR1 is GTSNPN and CDR2 is SVGIG (reference sequence). The CDR3 covers 18 residues. The CDR3 DNA follows: TGTGCCTGGAGTGCCTACTCCGGGACTAGCGGGAGTTTTCATGAGCAGTTCTTC. Amino acid sequence: CAWSAYSGTSGSFHEQFF. Full variable domain (rest looked up from reference TRBV30 and TRBJ2-1): SQTIHQWPATLVQPVGSPLSLECTVEGTSNPNLYWYRQAAGRGLQLLFYSVGIGQISSEVPQNLSASRPQDRQFILSSKKLLLSDSGFYLCAWSAYSGTSGSFHEQFFGPGTRLTVL.

This clonotype showed up many times. For the CDR3, the DNA is TGTGCCAGCAGCAATCCCGCGAGGGGGCGGAGGACTGAAGCTTTCTTT. Residues: CASSNPARGRRTEAFF. The genes are TRBV12-3 or TRBV12-4 and TRBJ1-1; 7 bases align to TRBD1. The CDR3 covers 16 residues. The trim removed 6 bases at V and 5 bases at J, leaving 15 bases unmatched.

The table lists this clonotype with a few counts. The rearrangement links TRBV28 to TRBJ1-5, with D perhaps matching TRBD1 (5 bases). CDR1 and CDR2 from the germline V gene are MDHEN and SYDVKM. V was cut by 8 bases and J by 1 base, with 15 bases left in between. The CDR3 has 15 residues. CDR3 residues: CASSLVGVSNQPQHF. The CDR3 DNA reads as TGTGCCAGCTCCCTCGTAGGGGTGAGCAATCAGCCCCAGCATTTT.